The clone carrying this TCR beta chain showed up just a few times. Under the authors' procedure: Reference gene primer amplification in the assay estimated nucleated cell counts. Libraries were prepared by immunoSEQ multiplex PCR; TCRdb keeps only in-frame clonotypes and omits some of them. V, J and clone size were drawn from that table, and D and trimming were deduced from the DNA. The sample shows about 290,000 clones, roughly 91% of them seen only once. The data are from a study of blood T cell repertoires in COVID-19. At the level of the study: Both acute and convalescent COVID-19 samples were obtained from the United States, Italy and Spain.

Germline-derived CDR1 and CDR2 are LGHNA and YNFKEQ. V lost 2 bases and J lost 6, with 9 bases in between. The CDR3 runs 13 residues. Sequencing was done on a sample of peripheral blood. This sequence joins TRBV4-2 and TRBJ2-3; D unresolved. This clonotype originated in a woman aged 25 to 39 with COVID-19, enrolled during active disease. The CDR3 region is CASSQMTLDTQYF. Written as DNA, the CDR3 is TGTGCCAGCAGCCAAATGACACTGGATACGCAGTATTTT.